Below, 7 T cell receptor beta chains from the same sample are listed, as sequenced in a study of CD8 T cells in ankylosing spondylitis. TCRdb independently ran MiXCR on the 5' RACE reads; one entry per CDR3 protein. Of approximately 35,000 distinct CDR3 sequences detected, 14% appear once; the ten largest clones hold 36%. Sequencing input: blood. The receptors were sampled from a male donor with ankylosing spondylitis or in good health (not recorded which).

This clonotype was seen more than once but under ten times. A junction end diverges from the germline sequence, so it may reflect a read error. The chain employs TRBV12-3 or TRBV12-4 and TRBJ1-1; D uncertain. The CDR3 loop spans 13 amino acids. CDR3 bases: TGTGCCAGCAGTTTGGTAGTGAACACTGAAGCTTTATTT. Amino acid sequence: CASSLVVNTEALF.

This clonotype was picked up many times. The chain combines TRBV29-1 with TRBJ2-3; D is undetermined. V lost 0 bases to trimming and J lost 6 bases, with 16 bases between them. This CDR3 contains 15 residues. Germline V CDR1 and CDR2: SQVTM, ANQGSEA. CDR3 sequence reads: CSVEDGLVRTDTQYF. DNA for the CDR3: TGCAGCGTTGAAGATGGTTTGGTGAGAACCGATACGCAGTATTTT.

DNA of the CDR3: TGTGCCAGCAGCCAGCGTGGATCGAGAAATCCCCCCCCCACAGATACGCAGTATTTT. Its translation is CASSQRGSRNPPPTDTQYF. This chain connects TRBV7-9 to TRBJ2-3; D unresolved. There are 19 residues in the CDR3. The ends were cut back, 5 bases at V and 2 bases at J, with 26 bases in the middle. Germline V CDR1 and CDR2: SEHNR, FQNEAQ (reference sequence).

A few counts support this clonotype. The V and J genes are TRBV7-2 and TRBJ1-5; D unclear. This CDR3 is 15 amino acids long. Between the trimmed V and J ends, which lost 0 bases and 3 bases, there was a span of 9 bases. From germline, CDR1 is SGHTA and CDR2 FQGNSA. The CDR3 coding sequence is TGTGCCAGCAGCTTAGCGTGGGGAGCCAATCAGCCCCAGCATTTT. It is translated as CASSLAWGANQPQHF.

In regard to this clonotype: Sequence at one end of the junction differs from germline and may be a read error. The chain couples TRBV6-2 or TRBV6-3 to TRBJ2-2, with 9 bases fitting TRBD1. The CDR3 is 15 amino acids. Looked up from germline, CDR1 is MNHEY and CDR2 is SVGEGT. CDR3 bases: TGTGTCAGCCGACCGGGACAGGGAACCACCGGGGAGCTGTTTTTT. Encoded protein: CVSRPGQGTTGELFF.

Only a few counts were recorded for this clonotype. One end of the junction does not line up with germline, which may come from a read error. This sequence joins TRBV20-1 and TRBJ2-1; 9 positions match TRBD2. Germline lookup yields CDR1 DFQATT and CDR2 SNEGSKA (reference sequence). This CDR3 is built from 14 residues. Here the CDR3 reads CSARVAGAYNEQFF. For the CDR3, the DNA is TGCAGTGCAAGAGTAGCGGGAGCCTACAATGAGCAGTTCTTC.

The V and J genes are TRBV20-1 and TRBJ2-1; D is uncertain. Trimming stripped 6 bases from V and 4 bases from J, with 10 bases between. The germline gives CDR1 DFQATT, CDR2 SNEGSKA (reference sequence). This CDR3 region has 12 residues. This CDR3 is CSANYRYNEQFF. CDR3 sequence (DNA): TGCAGTGCCAATTATCGTTACAATGAGCAGTTCTTC.